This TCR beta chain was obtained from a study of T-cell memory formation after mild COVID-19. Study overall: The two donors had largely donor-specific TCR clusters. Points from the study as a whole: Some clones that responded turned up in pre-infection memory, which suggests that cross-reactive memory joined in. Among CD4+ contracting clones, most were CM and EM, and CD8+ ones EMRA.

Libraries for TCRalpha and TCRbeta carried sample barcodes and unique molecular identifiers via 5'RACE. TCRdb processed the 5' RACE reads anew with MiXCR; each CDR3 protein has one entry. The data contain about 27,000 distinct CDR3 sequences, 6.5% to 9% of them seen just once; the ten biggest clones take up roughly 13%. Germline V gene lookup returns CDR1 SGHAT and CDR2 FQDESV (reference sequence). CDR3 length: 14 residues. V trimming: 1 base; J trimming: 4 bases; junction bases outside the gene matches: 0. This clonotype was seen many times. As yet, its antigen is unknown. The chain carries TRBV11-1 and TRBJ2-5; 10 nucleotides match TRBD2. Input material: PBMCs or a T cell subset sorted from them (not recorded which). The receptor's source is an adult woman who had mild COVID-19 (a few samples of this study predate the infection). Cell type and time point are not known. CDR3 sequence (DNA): TGTGCCAGCAGCTTAGGACTAGCGGGAGAGACCCAGTACTTC. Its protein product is CASSLGLAGETQYF.